These 15 T cell receptor beta chains were sequenced from one sample in a study of blood T cell repertoires in COVID-19. Libraries were prepared by immunoSEQ multiplex PCR; TCRdb keeps only in-frame clonotypes and omits some of them. The data show more than 150,000 clones, approximately 88% seen once. Specimen: peripheral blood. These receptors came from a man younger than 35 with active or convalescent COVID-19.

V gene TRBV11-2 combines with J gene TRBJ1-4; TRBD1 aligns across 8 bases. The germline gives CDR1 SGHAT, CDR2 FQNNGV. V was pared by 3 bases and J by 5 bases, with 5 bases of the junction left unmatched. This CDR3 spans 15 amino acids. The CDR3, as DNA: TGTGCCAGCAGCTTCCAGACAGGGGAAAATGAAAAACTGTTTTTT. Translation gives CASSFQTGENEKLFF.

This chain connects TRBV2 to TRBJ1-1; D is unclear. The CDR3 runs to 12 residues. The V gene lost 1 base and the J gene lost 5 bases, with 5 bases spanning the gap. Germline V CDR1 and CDR2: SNHLY, FYNNEI. CDR3 in amino acids: CASSEGRTEAFF. DNA of the CDR3: TGTGCCAGCAGTGAAGGTAGAACTGAAGCTTTCTTT. The full variable domain, rest sourced from reference TRBV2 and TRBJ1-1, is EPEVTQTPSHQVTQMGQEVILRCVPISNHLYFYWYRQILGQKVEFLVSFYNNEISEKSEIFDDQFSVERPDGSNFTLKIRSTKLEDSAMYFCASSEGRTEAFFGQGTRLTVV.

The chain couples TRBV15 to TRBJ1-2; maybe TRBD1 (6 bases). CDR3 size: 14 residues. Germline lookup yields CDR1 LNHNV and CDR2 YYDKDF (reference sequence). Deletions cut 0 bases from V and 8 bases from J, with 13 bases between. CDR3 DNA sequence: TGTGCCACCAGCAGAGACAGGGGACGGGACGGCTACACCTTC. This sequence encodes CATSRDRGRDGYTF. The whole variable domain, remainder taken from reference TRBV15 and TRBJ1-2, is DAMVIQNPRYQVTQFGKPVTLSCSQTLNHNVMYWYQQKSSQAPKLLFHYYDKDFNNEADTPDNFQSRRPNTSFCFLDIRSPGLGDTAMYLCATSRDRGRDGYTFGSGTRLTVV.

The V gene is TRBV6-5, the J gene TRBJ2-1, with TRBD2 identical over 11 bases. Trimming took 6 bases from V and 6 from J; bases not matched to a gene: 7. Germline lookup yields CDR1 MNHEY and CDR2 SVGAGI. The CDR3 sequence is 15 residues long. The CDR3 protein is CASRNSGGAFNEQFF. As DNA, the CDR3 is TGTGCCAGCAGAAATAGCGGGGGGGCTTTCAATGAGCAGTTCTTC.

The chain has TRBV5-1 and TRBJ2-1, with a weak D call TRBD2 (5 bases). The CDR3 extends over 14 amino acids. Germline-derived CDR1 and CDR2 are SGHRS and YFSETQ. Between the trimmed V and J ends, which lost 1 base and 9 bases, there was a span of 14 bases. CDR3 region: CASSLIGVDGEQFF. The CDR3 DNA reads TGCGCCAGCAGCTTGATCGGGGTTGATGGTGAGCAGTTCTTC.

The chain has TRBV6-5 and TRBJ2-3; no clear D. Germline CDR1 MNHEY, CDR2 SVGAGI. The germline V and J ends were trimmed by 8 bases and 0 bases, with 12 bases remaining between them. This CDR3 is built from 14 residues. This chain's CDR3 is CASLPKTSTDTQYF. CDR3 DNA: TGTGCCAGCCTCCCTAAAACTAGCACAGATACGCAGTATTTT.

This chain joins TRBV7-9 and TRBJ1-1, with D hard to call. The CDR3 length is 11 residues. The ends were cut back, 6 bases at V and 6 bases at J, with 8 bases in the middle. From germline, CDR1 is SEHNR and CDR2 FQNEAQ (reference sequence). The CDR3 sequence: CASSRASEAFF. The CDR3 bases are TGTGCCAGCAGTCGCGCCTCTGAAGCTTTCTTT. The full variable domain, rest sourced from reference TRBV7-9 and TRBJ1-1, is DTGVSQNPRHKITKRGQNVTFRCDPISEHNRLYWYRQTLGQGPEFLTYFQNEAQLEKSRLLSDRFSAERPKGSFSTLEIQRTEQGDSAMYLCASSRASEAFFGQGTRLTVV.

The V and J genes are TRBV6-5 and TRBJ1-6; 10 positions agree with TRBD1. CDR1 is MNHEY, CDR2 SVGAGI, per germline. V shed 4 bases, J shed 7 bases, and the junction held 1 base outside the gene matches. The CDR3 covers 14 residues. The CDR3 spells CASSLGQGNSPLHF. The CDR3 DNA follows: TGTGCCAGCAGTTTGGGACAGGGGAATTCACCCCTCCACTTT.

This chain joins TRBV11-2 and TRBJ1-2; weak D call: TRBD1 (5 bases). With 5 bases removed from V and 4 bases from J, the gap between germline ends came to 14 bases. The CDR3 totals 14 residues. Germline-derived CDR1 and CDR2 are SGHAT and FQNNGV. The CDR3 region is CASSHDVGAYGYTF. CDR3 nucleotide sequence: TGTGCCAGCAGCCACGACGTAGGGGCCTATGGCTACACCTTC.

V is TRBV10-1 and J is TRBJ1-5, with D unresolved. Germline V lookup: CDR1 WNHNN, CDR2 SYGVQD (reference sequence). V was trimmed by 10 bases and J by 9 bases, leaving 16 bases between them. CDR3 length: 12 amino acids. The CDR3 DNA sequence: TGCGCCAACCCGGGGTGTAGTAGGCCCCAGCATTTT. This encodes CANPGCSRPQHF.

The chain couples TRBV27 to TRBJ1-5, with unresolved D. CDR1 is MNHEY and CDR2 is SMNVEV in the germline V gene (reference sequence). Trimming stripped 6 bases from V and 2 bases from J, with 5 bases between. The CDR3 is made up of 12 amino acids. CDR3 nucleotide sequence: TGTGCCAGCAGGGCAGGCAATCAGCCCCAGCATTTT. As protein: CASRAGNQPQHF.

The rearrangement uses TRBV4-1 and TRBJ1-2, with TRBD1 matching over 7 bases. Germline lookup yields CDR1 MGHRA and CDR2 YSYEKL. The J segment lost 5 bases and the V segment lost 0 bases, leaving 6 bases of the junction unmatched. The CDR3 is 15 residues long. This CDR3 is CASSQEAQGVYGYTF. DNA for the CDR3: TGCGCCAGCAGCCAAGAGGCGCAGGGGGTGTATGGCTACACCTTC.

The CDR3 reads CASSQERRYEQYF. The CDR3 DNA reads TGTGCCAGCAGCCAAGAAAGGAGATACGAGCAGTACTTC. The V call is TRBV14, the J call TRBJ2-7; D is unresolved. There are 13 residues in the CDR3. V was trimmed by 0 bases and J by 4 bases, leaving 7 bases between them. Germline CDR1 SGHDN, CDR2 FVKESK.

The DNA for the CDR3 is TGTGCCAGCAGTCTTCAGCTAGATTATGGCTACACCTTC. This sequence encodes CASSLQLDYGYTF. The chain is built from TRBV6-5 and TRBJ1-2, with D unresolved. This CDR3 contains 13 residues. Trimming removed 5 bases at V and 5 bases at J, with 12 bases between. Per the germline V gene, CDR1 is MNHEY and CDR2 is SVGAGI.

This chain uses TRBV28 with TRBJ1-5; D gene ambiguous. V shed 7 bases and J shed 0 bases, with 4 bases lying between them. The CDR3 covers 12 residues. Germline values: CDR1 MDHEN, CDR2 SYDVKM. The CDR3 region is CASTVSNQPQHF. For the CDR3, the DNA is TGTGCCAGCACAGTTAGCAATCAGCCCCAGCATTTT.